This is a list of T cell receptor beta chains from one sample in a study of blood T cell repertoires in COVID-19. Sequenced by immunoSEQ multiplex PCR; TCRdb stores in-frame clones only, minus some. This sample has 150,000 to 200,000 clones, with over 70% found just once. Sequenced sample: PBMCs or T cells enriched from blood (not recorded which). Source of these receptors: a middle-aged woman with acute COVID-19. Each CDR3 is given without its conserved first and last residue.

V gene	J gene	CDR3 protein
TRBV25-1	TRBJ2-1	ASKVQGASAEQF
TRBV20-1	TRBJ1-2	SARDRGT
TRBV13	TRBJ2-1	ASSLFGGEQF
TRBV29-1	TRBJ2-2	SVEIGGTGWDTGELF
TRBV15	TRBJ2-3	ATSRLAGIDTQY
TRBV5-1	TRBJ2-3	ASTWGSGEDTQY
TRBV27	TRBJ1-5	ASHPSVVTSNQPQH
TRBV7-9	TRBJ2-7	ASSLSYEQY
TRBV9	TRBJ1-1	ASSVGQAANTEAF
TRBV13	TRBJ1-1	ASSTGGTEAF
TRBV19	TRBJ1-2	ASSLQGRANYGYT